These T cell receptor beta chains were read from a single sample in a study. TCRdb independently ran MiXCR on the RT-PCR reads; one entry per CDR3 protein. The sample contains hundreds of thousands of distinct CDR3 sequences, 11% to 15% of which appear only once. The sample comprised memory CD4+ T cells from blood. The receptors stem from a female donor in good health, serving as a healthy control. CDR3s include the opening cysteine and the closing phenylalanine or tryptophan. D genes are given only for firm matches. Clone size, where shown, is once, few, many, or a class for clones that have expanded.

. | . | TRBJ2-7 | TRBV10-3 | CAISAPTSYEQYF | TGTGCCATCAGTGCCCCAACCTCCTACGAGCAGTACTTC
. | . | TRBJ1-2 | TRBV5-1 | CASSSARGNYGYTF | TGCGCCAGCAGCTCGGCGAGGGGAAACTATGGCTACACCTTC
. | many | TRBJ2-5 | TRBV5-1 | CASSPGNQETQYF | TGCGCCAGCAGCCCCGGGAACCAAGAGACCCAGTACTTC
. | few | TRBJ2-3 | TRBV21-1 | CALTGHRLSTDTQYF | TGTGCCCTAACGGGGCATCGCCTCTCCACAGATACGCAGTATTTT
TRBD1 | few | TRBJ2-1 | TRBV5-1 | CASSFGQGSSYNEQFF | TGCGCCAGCAGCTTCGGACAGGGGAGCTCCTACAATGAGCAGTTCTTC
TRBD1 | few | TRBJ2-3 | TRBV20-1 | CSARKERETGMGTDTQYF | TGCAGTGCTAGAAAAGAGCGAGAGACAGGGATGGGGACAGATACGCAGTATTTT
TRBD1 | . | TRBJ2-5 | TRBV4-2 | CASSLGTGEETQYF | TGTGCCAGCAGCCTTGGGACAGGGGAAGAGACCCAGTACTTC
TRBD2 | . | TRBJ2-1 | TRBV24-1 | CATSDPGLAEYNEQFF | TGTGCCACCAGTGATCCGGGACTAGCGGAGTACAATGAGCAGTTCTTC
. | . | TRBJ2-1 | TRBV12-5 | CASGLVVSGRYEQFF | TGTGCTAGTGGTTTGGTAGTGAGTGGGAGGTATGAGCAGTTCTTC
TRBD2 | . | TRBJ2-2 | TRBV25-1 | CASSDQTSGRRVAGELFF | TGTGCCAGCAGTGACCAGACTAGCGGGAGGCGGGTAGCCGGGGAGCTGTTTTTT
. | few | TRBJ2-5 | TRBV6-5 | CASKQGWQETQYF | TGTGCCAGCAAACAGGGTTGGCAAGAGACCCAGTACTTC